This TCR beta chain derives from a study of T cell responses to AZD1222 COVID-19 vaccine (dated by TCRdb to 2020 to 2022). For the study in its entirety: AZD1222 recipients with second doses at about 4 weeks or about 12 weeks were pooled, because spike-specific TCR depth and breadth did not differ between schedules. TCR sequencing covered more than 230 trial participants: 200 to 220 given two doses of AZD1222 and approximately 26 given two doses of MenACWY control vaccine. Trial participants were enrolled into age subgroups of 18-55, 56-69 and 70-plus years, which contained about 150, 27 and 61 TCR-sequenced participants, respectively.

Study-level results and caveats: Most participants were white British and females outnumbered males, and the authors suggested that clonal diversity may have been underestimated. A significant rise in spike-specific TCR breadth and depth was observed after two AZD1222 doses relative to day 0 and relative to MenACWY recipients. Because no samples from the day 14 peak response were available, repertoires could be characterized only after the peak T cell response. Vaccine-associated CD4 TCRs spanned the whole spike protein, with dominant responses in regions 160-218 and 743-854. Only a handful of AZD1222 recipients were SARS-CoV-2 seropositive at baseline, limiting conclusions about previously exposed vaccinees. In the small 56-69-year group, the increase in depth fell short of significance, most likely because of low power. Epitopes outside the regions mutated in the B.1.351 and B.1.1.7 variants were reportedly recognized by nearly half of the unique spike-specific TCRs.

The time point label corresponds to: baseline before first vaccination. Vaccinee samples were obtained from the UK trials COV001 and COV002, which included a single-blind randomized controlled phase 2/3 trial of AZD1222 (ChAdOx1 nCoV-19) in healthy adults. For TCRbeta chain sequencing, PBMC samples from trial participants were taken at day 0 and at day 28 after the second dose. The CDR3 regions of human TCRbeta chains were analyzed by immunosequencing. For the original study's pipeline: Repertoire TCRs were matched against a reference library of SARS-CoV-2-specific TCRs generated with the MIRA antigen-specificity platform. Breadth meant the fraction of unique TCRs that were SARS-CoV-2-associated, whereas depth meant the fraction of total T cells that were SARS-CoV-2-associated. Using the MIRA data, each spike-specific TCR was mapped to the spike region that the TCR reacts to and placed in a CD4 or CD8 class. Log10-transformed breadth and depth values were compared by one-way ANOVA with Sidak's multiple comparisons tests. In its TCRdb copy, this immuneACCESS table keeps in-frame sequences only and misses some clones. Where compared with another copy, unresolved V genes explain less than half of these, and the others have no known cause. V, J and clone size derive from that table, while D and trimming were established from the DNA sequence. The sample table lists about 110,000 clones, around 90% of them with a count of one. Under 7% of the sample is held by the ten biggest clonotypes.

This clone has more than one count but fewer than ten. The specificity of this receptor is unknown. No qualities accompany the bases; no much larger clone lies one base away. This sequence originates from an adult in good health. Sequenced here: peripheral blood, sampled on day 0 of AZD1222 vaccination.

DNA sequence: TGCGCCAGCAGCCAAGGGCCGCGGGTCGAGGGCACTGAAGCTTTCTTT. The encoded protein is CASSQGPRVEGTEAFF. The rearrangement joined TRBV4-1 to TRBJ1-1; the D gene cannot be resolved reliably. V was cut back by 1 base and J by 4 bases, leaving a gap of 16 bases between them. The CDR3 numbers 16 residues from cysteine through phenylalanine. Just CDR3 DNA is preserved here, 48 bases in frame from base 1. CDR1 and CDR2 were assigned from the germline V gene as MGHRA and YSYEKL.